Described below is a single T cell receptor (beta chain) sequence and its context. This specimen comes from a study of T cell responses to AZD1222 COVID-19 vaccine. This CDR3 has 14 residues. The V gene's germline CDR1 is SGHTA and CDR2 FQGNSA. The germline V and J ends were trimmed by 4 bases and 2 bases, with 11 bases remaining between them. Only in-frame clones appear in the TCRdb table, and some are missing; sequencing was by immunoSEQ multiplex PCR. Of fewer than 200,000 clones in the sample, roughly nine tenths were seen once. The material was peripheral blood, obtained on day 0 of MenACWY control vaccination. The chain employs TRBV7-2 and TRBJ2-5, with TRBD2 as a possible D gene (5 bases). This clonotype originated in an adult in good health. CDR3 nucleotide sequence: TGTGCCAGCAGCTCTCAGCGGTCTCAAGAGACCCAGTACTTC. Protein: CASSSQRSQETQYF.